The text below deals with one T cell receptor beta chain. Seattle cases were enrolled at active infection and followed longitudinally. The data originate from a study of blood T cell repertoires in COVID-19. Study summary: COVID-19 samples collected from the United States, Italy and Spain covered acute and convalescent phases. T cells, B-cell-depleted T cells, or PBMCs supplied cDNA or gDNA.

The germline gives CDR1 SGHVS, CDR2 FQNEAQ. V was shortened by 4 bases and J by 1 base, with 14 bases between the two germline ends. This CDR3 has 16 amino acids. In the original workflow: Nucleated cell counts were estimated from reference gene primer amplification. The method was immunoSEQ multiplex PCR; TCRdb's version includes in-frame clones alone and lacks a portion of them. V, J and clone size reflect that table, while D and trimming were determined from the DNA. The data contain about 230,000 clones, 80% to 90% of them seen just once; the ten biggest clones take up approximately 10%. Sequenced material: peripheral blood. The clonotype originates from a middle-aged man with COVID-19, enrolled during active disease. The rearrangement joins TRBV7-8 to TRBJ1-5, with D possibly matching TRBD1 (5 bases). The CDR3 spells CASSWGPRESNQPQHF. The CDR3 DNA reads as TGTGCCAGCAGCTGGGGACCCCGGGAGAGCAATCAGCCCCAGCATTTT.